This entry lists 9 T cell receptor beta chains sequenced from one sample in a study of PD-L1 blockade in urothelial cancer. Sequencing used immunoSEQ multiplex PCR; TCRdb keeps in-frame clones, though not all of them. The sample consists of around 100,000 clones, around nine tenths of them appearing once. The sample's time point: pretreatment peripheral blood. Specimen: PBMCs, collected around atezolizumab (anti-PD-L1) treatment. These receptors were collected from a man aged 55-75 years with urothelial cancer.

The chain couples TRBV6-4 to TRBJ2-3, with 10 positions matching TRBD2. Germline V CDR1 and CDR2: MRHNA, SNTAGT. The CDR3 has 16 residues. V lost 4 bases to trimming and J lost 6 bases; unmatched junction nucleotides: 10. In DNA form, the CDR3 reads TGTGCCAGCAGTGTGGAACTAGCGGGGCCCTTGGATACGCAGTATTTT. It is translated as CASSVELAGPLDTQYF.

Concerning this clone: Other DNA variants within this sample encode the same CDR3. The chain combines TRBV25-1 with TRBJ2-3, with 7 bases that match TRBD1. CDR1 is MGHDK and CDR2 is SYGVNS in the germline V gene. Trimming took 5 bases from V and 1 from J; bases not matched to a gene: 6. The length of the CDR3 is 15 residues. This chain's CDR3 is CASSPPGTGTDTQYF. The CDR3 DNA sequence: TGTGCCAGCAGTCCCCCCGGGACAGGCACAGATACGCAGTATTTT.

The V and J genes are TRBV27 and TRBJ2-2; 7 bases fit TRBD1. After removal of 6 bases from V and 6 bases from J, the junction contained 7 bases not matched to a gene. Germline V gene sequence: CDR1 MNHEY, CDR2 SMNVEV (reference sequence). The CDR3 is made up of 14 amino acids. CDR3 in amino acids: CASSPTGFAGELFF. In nucleotides, the CDR3 is TGTGCCAGCAGCCCGACAGGGTTTGCCGGGGAGCTGTTTTTT.

The rearrangement links TRBV5-1 to TRBJ2-1; the match to TRBD2 covers 10 bases. The CDR3 covers 15 residues. V dropped 4 bases and J dropped 5; count of bases not matched to a gene: 6. Germline loops: CDR1 SGHRS, CDR2 YFSETQ. CDR3 amino acids: CASSGIAGGNNEQFF. The CDR3 DNA sequence: TGCGCCAGCAGCGGAATAGCGGGAGGCAACAATGAGCAGTTCTTC. Based on the CDR3 plus reference TRBV5-1 and TRBJ2-1, the full variable domain is KAGVTQTPRYLIKTRGQQVTLSCSPISGHRSVSWYQQTPGQGLQFLFEYFSETQRNKGNFPGRFSGRQFSNSRSEMNVSTLELGDSALYLCASSGIAGGNNEQFFGPGTRLTVL.

This clone came up once. The chain carries TRBV7-8 and TRBJ2-5; D is possibly TRBD1 (6 bases). With 5 bases removed from V and 1 base from J, the gap between germline ends came to 11 bases. The V gene's germline CDR1 is SGHVS and CDR2 FQNEAQ. The CDR3 contains 14 residues. The CDR3 loop is CASSPGHAQETQYF. DNA for the CDR3: TGTGCCAGCAGCCCGGGACACGCCCAAGAGACCCAGTACTTC.

This clone was detected only once. The chain carries TRBV5-1 and TRBJ1-2, with D tentatively TRBD1 (5 bases). The CDR3 length is 15 residues. Germline CDR1 SGHRS, CDR2 YFSETQ. The germline V and J ends were trimmed by 0 bases and 3 bases, with 12 bases remaining between them. DNA for the CDR3: TGCGCCAGCAGCTTGGCGGGCGGGGGGGACTATGGCTACACCTTC. It specifies CASSLAGGGDYGYTF.

CDR3 protein: CASSPSGLAGGREDEQYF. DNA for the CDR3: TGTGCCAGCAGCCCATCGGGGCTAGCGGGAGGGCGAGAGGACGAGCAGTACTTC. The J gene is TRBJ2-7, the V gene TRBV5-6; TRBD2 matches at 12 bases. There are 18 residues in the CDR3. The J segment lost 5 bases and the V segment lost 4 bases, leaving 16 bases of the junction unmatched. Germline V CDR1 and CDR2: SGHDT, YYEEEE.

CDR3 protein: CASSPSDRGAEKLFF. CDR3 coding DNA: TGTGCCAGCAGTCCATCCGACAGGGGGGCCGAAAAACTGTTTTTT. The chain carries TRBV28 and TRBJ1-4; 9 nucleotides align to TRBD1. The CDR3 sequence is 15 residues long. V was pared by 5 bases and J by 8 bases, with 9 bases of the junction left unmatched. The germline CDR1 and CDR2 sequences are MDHEN and SYDVKM.

The chain couples TRBV6-5 to TRBJ1-1; 8 nucleotides match TRBD1. Germline CDR1 reads MNHEY; CDR2 reads SVGAGI. V lost 7 bases, J lost 5 bases, and 9 bases stayed unmatched. The CDR3 covers 14 residues. This CDR3 reads CASTPPGGRTEAFF. The CDR3 bases are TGTGCCAGCACCCCTCCAGGGGGCAGGACTGAAGCTTTCTTT.